This is a list of T cell receptor beta chains from one sample in a study of T cell repertoires in cytomegalovirus infection. Their target antigens are unknown. TCRdb independently ran MiXCR on the reads; one entry per CDR3 protein. The sample shows approximately 110,000 distinct CDR3 sequences, roughly two fifths of them seen only once. The sequenced sample was CD8+ T cells from cultured PBMCs, obtained from culture after CMV antigen stimulation. These receptor sequences come from a human donor in good health (CMV status not recorded). Some clones in this sample may be carry-over from other donors' samples. CDR3s include the opening cysteine and the closing phenylalanine or tryptophan. A D gene is named only where the DNA matches it firmly. A clone size is listed for some rows: how often the clone was seen (once, few, many), or a class if it is expanded.

d_gene	v_gene	abundance	j_gene	CDR3nt	CDR3aa
-	TRBV28	few	TRBJ1-2	TGTGCCAGCAGTTGGGAGGTTGCCTATGGCTACACCTTC	CASSWEVAYGYTF
-	TRBV12-3/TRBV12-4	-	TRBJ2-7	TGTGCCAGCAGCCACACAGGTTCCTACGAGCAGTACTTC	CASSHTGSYEQYF
-	TRBV6-1	-	TRBJ2-7	TGTGCCAGCAGTCATCAAAGGGAGCAGTACTTC	CASSHQREQYF
TRBD2	TRBV7-9	many	TRBJ2-5	TGTGCCAGCAGTCCAGGACTAGCGGGGGAGGAGACCCAGTACTTC	CASSPGLAGEETQYF
-	TRBV19	-	TRBJ1-1	TGTGCCAGTAGATGGGGGAACACTGAAGCTTTCTTT	CASRWGNTEAFF
TRBD1	TRBV6-1	-	TRBJ1-1	TGTGCCAGCAGTTATGGAGGGACAGGGGTAATGAACACTGAAGCTTTCTTT	CASSYGGTGVMNTEAFF
-	TRBV27	-	TRBJ2-7	TGTGCCAGCAGTTTGGGCCGGAACTCCTACGAGCAGTACTTC	CASSLGRNSYEQYF
-	TRBV12-3/TRBV12-4	many	TRBJ1-1	TGTGCCAGCAGTCCCCGGCGAGGGGGAGTTCCTGGCACTGAAGCTTTCTTT	CASSPRRGGVPGTEAFF
-	TRBV7-2	-	TRBJ2-7	TGTGCCAGCAGCTCCCCTGAACATGGATACGAGCAGTACTTC	CASSSPEHGYEQYF
-	TRBV7-4	few	TRBJ1-2	TGTGCCAGCAGCTTACCGGGGCAGACCTATGGCTACACCTTC	CASSLPGQTYGYTF
-	TRBV19	-	TRBJ2-2	TGTGCCAGTAGTTGGGTGGGCCCGAACACCGGGGAGCTGTTTTTT	CASSWVGPNTGELFF
-	TRBV9	-	TRBJ1-1	TGTGCCAGCAGCGGCGGGAACACTGAAGCTTTCTTT	CASSGGNTEAFF
-	TRBV7-6	-	TRBJ2-7	TGTGCCAGCAGCTTAGGACAGATAAACGAGCAGTACTTC	CASSLGQINEQYF
-	TRBV24-1	-	TRBJ2-7	TGTGCCACCAGTGATTCAGGGCCGTCCTACGAGCAGTACTTC	CATSDSGPSYEQYF
-	TRBV12-3/TRBV12-4	-	TRBJ2-3	TGTGCCAGCAGTCCCCCATGGGATACGCAGTATTTT	CASSPPWDTQYF
-	TRBV7-2	many	TRBJ1-1	TGTGCCAGCAGCCCCCGCCCCACAGGGGAAGCTTTCTTT	CASSPRPTGEAFF
-	TRBV7-9	few	TRBJ1-1	TGTGCCAGCAGCCCAGCTGGGGGGGCTGAAGCTTTCTTT	CASSPAGGAEAFF
-	TRBV7-9	-	TRBJ2-1	TGTGCCAGCAGCTTAGAGACAGCCAATGAGCAGTTCTTC	CASSLETANEQFF
-	TRBV12-3/TRBV12-4	-	TRBJ1-5	TGTGCCAGCAGTTTACTCCATCAGCCCCAGCATTTT	CASSLLHQPQHF
TRBD1	TRBV27	-	TRBJ2-7	TGTGCCAGCAGCTCCCCGACAGGGCTCCTGGGCGAGCAGTACTTC	CASSSPTGLLGEQYF
-	TRBV27	-	TRBJ2-5	TGTGCCAGCAGTGAAGGACTACGGTTCCAAGAGACCCAGTACTTC	CASSEGLRFQETQYF
-	TRBV20-1	-	TRBJ1-5	TGCAGTGCTAGGGCGGGGCCAGGCTTGAGCAATCAGCCCCAGCATTTT	CSARAGPGLSNQPQHF
-	TRBV7-8	many	TRBJ1-4	TGTGCCAGCAGCTTACGGCTGGCGGCAACTAATGAAAAACTGTTTTTT	CASSLRLAATNEKLFF
-	TRBV20-1	-	TRBJ2-5	TGCAGTGCTAGAGACGTACAGGAGGGGACCCAGTACTTC	CSARDVQEGTQYF
-	TRBV7-2	few	TRBJ1-6	TGTGCCAGCAGCTCAAAGGGCCAGGGAGCCTATAATTCACCCCTCCACTTT	CASSSKGQGAYNSPLHF
TRBD1	TRBV29-1	-	TRBJ1-6	TGCAGCGTAGCCGGGACAGGGGATTCACCCCTCCACTTT	CSVAGTGDSPLHF
-	TRBV4-1	medium-sized	TRBJ2-5	TGCGCCAGCAGCCCCCCCGCCGAAGAGACCCAGTACTTC	CASSPPAEETQYF
-	TRBV19	-	TRBJ1-1	TGTGCCAGTAGTATCTGGATTTTGGGGGACACTGAAGCTTTCTTT	CASSIWILGDTEAFF
TRBD1	TRBV7-1	-	TRBJ1-1	TGTGCCAGCAGCCATGGACAGGGGTTACCTGAAGCTTTCTTT	CASSHGQGLPEAFF
TRBD1	TRBV2	-	TRBJ1-6	TGTGCCAGCAGCATCGGACAGGGGGCGAATTCACCCCTCCACTTT	CASSIGQGANSPLHF
-	TRBV12-3/TRBV12-4	-	TRBJ2-5	TGTGCCAGCAGTGAGATCTCCCCGTACCAAGAGACCCAGTACTTC	CASSEISPYQETQYF
-	TRBV7-6	few	TRBJ1-3	TGTGCCAGCAGCTTAACCTCCTCTGGAAACACCATATATTTT	CASSLTSSGNTIYF
-	TRBV11-1	many	TRBJ1-1	TGTGCCAGCAGCTTAGCTGACCCCACTGAAGCTTTCTTT	CASSLADPTEAFF
-	TRBV7-2	few	TRBJ1-2	TGTGCCAGCAGCTTAAGGGGGGACAAGGATGGCTACACCTTC	CASSLRGDKDGYTF